These 14 T cell receptor beta chains originate from one sample sequenced in a study of T cell responses to AZD1222 COVID-19 vaccine (dated by TCRdb to 2020 to 2022). The time point label of this sample denotes: baseline before first vaccination. Library method: the immunoSEQ multiplex PCR assay. Drawn from immuneACCESS, this table holds only the in-frame rearrangements with V and J called that TCRdb kept. Clones are partly lost; checked studies trace under half to an unresolved V gene and leave the rest unexplained. The sample data list about 120,000 clones, and around 88% of these were observed just once. Less than 6% of the sample belongs to the ten largest clones. Sequences were derived from peripheral blood, sampled on day 0 of AZD1222 vaccination. These receptors were collected from an adult in good health.

The V and J genes are TRBV3-1 (or the pseudogene TRBV3-2) and TRBJ1-1; the D is unclear. V was clipped by 0 bases and J by 11 bases, with 13 bases between them. CDR1 and CDR2 from the germline V gene are LGHDT and YNNKEL (reference sequence). The CDR3 is made up of 13 amino acids. CDR3 amino acids: CASSQDRRTRAFF. The CDR3 DNA reads TGTGCCAGCAGCCAAGATCGGCGGACTCGGGCTTTCTTT.

The V call is TRBV13, the J call TRBJ2-7, with D maybe TRBD2 (5 bases). The V end lost 8 bases, the J end lost 7 bases, and 9 bases lay between the germline ends. Germline V gene lookup returns CDR1 PRHDT and CDR2 FYEKMQ (reference sequence). The CDR3 length is 10 residues. The CDR3 coding sequence is TGTGCCAGCCATCGGGGAGAGCAGTACTTC. It encodes CASHRGEQYF.

This clone was detected ten times or more. The V gene is TRBV7-2, the J gene TRBJ2-1; perhaps TRBD1 as D (6 bases). The CDR3 contains 14 residues. The germline CDR1 and CDR2 sequences are SGHTA and FQGNSA. Deletions cut 1 base from V and 6 bases from J, with 10 bases between. The CDR3 here is CASSLETGGNEQFF. CDR3 DNA: TGTGCCAGCAGCTTAGAGACAGGTGGCAATGAGCAGTTCTTC.

The rearrangement uses TRBV5-4 and TRBJ2-4; a weak D match, TRBD2 (7 bases). The germline V and J ends were trimmed by 7 bases and 1 base, with 18 bases remaining between them. Per germline, CDR1 SGHNT and CDR2 YYREEE (reference sequence). This CDR3 has 16 amino acids. The CDR3 sequence: CASSLGGGAAKNIQYF. Written as DNA, the CDR3 is TGTGCCAGCTCGTTAGGAGGGGGGGCGGCCAAAAACATTCAGTACTTC.

The gene calls are TRBV4-2 and TRBJ2-3; 7 nucleotides line up with TRBD1. V lost 2 bases to trimming and J lost 6 bases; unmatched junction nucleotides: 5. Germline V gene sequence: CDR1 LGHNA, CDR2 YNFKEQ. CDR3 length equals 14 residues. The CDR3 protein is CASSQPGQMDTQYF. CDR3 DNA sequence: TGTGCCAGCAGCCAACCGGGACAGATGGATACGCAGTATTTT.

The chain uses TRBV6-5 and TRBJ1-2; D is possibly TRBD1 (5 bases). CDR1 MNHEY and CDR2 SVGAGI come from the germline V gene. This CDR3 contains 14 residues. V was trimmed by 7 bases and J by 8 bases, leaving 20 bases between them. CDR3 protein: CASIRPGAGSGYTF. In DNA, the CDR3 is TGTGCCAGCATACGTCCCGGGGCAGGGAGCGGCTACACCTTC.

The J gene is TRBJ1-2, the V gene TRBV5-5; 7 bases agree with TRBD1. The V and J ends lost 0 bases and 3 bases, in that order; junction bases with no gene match: 5. The length of the CDR3 is 15 residues. Germline CDR1 reads SGHKS; CDR2 reads YYEKEE (reference sequence). CDR3 DNA: TGTGCCAGCAGCTTGGCGGTAGGGGGCGACTATGGCTACACCTTC. Amino acid sequence: CASSLAVGGDYGYTF.

The chain recombines TRBV5-6 with TRBJ1-5; no clear D. The germline V gene encodes CDR1 SGHDT and CDR2 YYEEEE. Trimming stripped 4 bases from V and 0 bases from J, with 8 bases between. The CDR3 has 14 amino acids. The CDR3 bases are TGTGCCAGCAGCGACAAATATAGCAATCAGCCCCAGCATTTT. Its protein product is CASSDKYSNQPQHF.

This chain connects TRBV6-5 to TRBJ1-2; D might be TRBD1 (5 bases). CDR1 and CDR2 from the germline V gene are MNHEY and SVGAGI. Deletions cut 6 bases from V and 0 bases from J, with 5 bases between. The CDR3 has 12 residues. The CDR3 DNA follows: TGTGCCAGCAGGACAGCTAACTATGGCTACACCTTC. This encodes CASRTANYGYTF.

The chain uses TRBV4-2 and TRBJ2-5; tentatively, D is TRBD2 (6 bases). The V gene lost 1 base and the J gene lost 2 bases, with 11 bases spanning the gap. Germline loops: CDR1 LGHNA, CDR2 YNFKEQ. The length of the CDR3 is 15 residues. The CDR3 sequence is CASSQVALAQETQYF. In DNA form, the CDR3 reads TGTGCCAGCAGCCAAGTAGCCCTAGCGCAAGAGACCCAGTACTTC.

The chain is built from TRBV7-2 and TRBJ1-2; D may be TRBD1 (6 bases). V was trimmed by 3 bases and J by 7 bases, leaving 12 bases between them. Germline CDR1 and CDR2: SGHTA and FQGNSA. The CDR3 spans 13 residues. CDR3 coding DNA: TGTGCCAGCAGCTTTTTACAGGGCGGTGGCTACACCTTC. Residues: CASSFLQGGGYTF. The full variable domain, rest sourced from reference TRBV7-2 and TRBJ1-2, is GAGVSQSPSNKVTEKGKDVELRCDPISGHTALYWYRQSLGQGLEFLIYFQGNSAPDKSGLPSDRFSAERTGGSVSTLTIQRTQQEDSAVYLCASSFLQGGGYTFGSGTRLTVV.

CDR3 bases: TGTGCCAGCAGTCGGGAGGGTCCTGGCTACACCTTC. Its protein is CASSREGPGYTF. The V gene is TRBV6-2 or TRBV6-3, the J gene TRBJ1-2, with D uncertain. The CDR3 is 12 residues long. Germline CDR1 MNHEY, CDR2 SVGEGT. Trimming removed 5 bases at V and 7 bases at J, with 11 bases between.

The chain has TRBV27 and TRBJ2-3; D is possibly TRBD1 (6 bases). V was trimmed by 5 bases and J by 4 bases, leaving 13 bases between them. Germline V gives CDR1 MNHEY, CDR2 SMNVEV (reference sequence). The CDR3 runs 14 residues. In DNA, the CDR3 is TGTGCCAGCAGTCTTCGGCAGGGGCCAGATACGCAGTATTTT. Protein sequence: CASSLRQGPDTQYF.

V is TRBV6-5 and J is TRBJ1-2; the D is unclear. This CDR3 region has 13 residues. The germline V gene encodes CDR1 MNHEY and CDR2 SVGAGI. Between the trimmed V and J ends, which lost 6 bases and 7 bases, there was a span of 15 bases. The CDR3 bases are TGTGCCAGCAGGCAAGAAGGGCAAGGTGGCTACACCTTC. This codes for CASRQEGQGGYTF.